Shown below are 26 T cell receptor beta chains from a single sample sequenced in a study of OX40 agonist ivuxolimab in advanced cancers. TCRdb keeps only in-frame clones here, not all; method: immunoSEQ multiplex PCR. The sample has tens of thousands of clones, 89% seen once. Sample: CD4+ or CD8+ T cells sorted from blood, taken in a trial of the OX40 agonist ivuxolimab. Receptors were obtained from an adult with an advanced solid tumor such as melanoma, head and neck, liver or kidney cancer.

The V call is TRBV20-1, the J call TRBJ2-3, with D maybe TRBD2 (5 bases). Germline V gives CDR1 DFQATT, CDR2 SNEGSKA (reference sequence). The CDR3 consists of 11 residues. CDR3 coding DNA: TGCAGCGTCACATTAACTAGATTGCAGTATTTT. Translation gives CSVTLTRLQYF.

This CDR3 reads CASSHCLPRPGQGYNEQFF. The DNA for the CDR3 is TGCGCCAGCAGTCACTGTCTACCCAGACCGGGACAGGGCTACAATGAGCAGTTCTTC. The chain combines TRBV23-1 with TRBJ2-1; the match to TRBD1 covers 9 bases. TRBV23-1 is labeled an ORF, and its function is uncertain. The V and J ends lost 3 bases and 3 bases, in that order; junction bases with no gene match: 15. The CDR3 is 19 residues long.

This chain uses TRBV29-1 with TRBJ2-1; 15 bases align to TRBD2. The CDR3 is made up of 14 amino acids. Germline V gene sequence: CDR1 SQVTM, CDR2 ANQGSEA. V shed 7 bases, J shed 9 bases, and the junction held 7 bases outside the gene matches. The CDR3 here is CSAGTSGRSGEQFF. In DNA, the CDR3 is TGCAGCGCCGGGACTAGCGGGAGGTCCGGTGAGCAGTTCTTC.

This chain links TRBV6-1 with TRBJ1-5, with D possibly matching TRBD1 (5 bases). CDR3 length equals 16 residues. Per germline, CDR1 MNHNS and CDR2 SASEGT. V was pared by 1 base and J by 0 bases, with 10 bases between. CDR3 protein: CASSEGTRYSNQPQHF. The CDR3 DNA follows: TGTGCCAGCAGTGAAGGGACACGGTATAGCAATCAGCCCCAGCATTTT.

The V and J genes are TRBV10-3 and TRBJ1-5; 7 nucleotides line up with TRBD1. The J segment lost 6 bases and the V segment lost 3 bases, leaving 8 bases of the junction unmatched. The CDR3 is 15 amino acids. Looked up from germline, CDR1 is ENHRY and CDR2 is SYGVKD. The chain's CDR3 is CAISEQGGGGQPQHF. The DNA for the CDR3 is TGTGCCATCAGTGAACAAGGGGGCGGGGGTCAGCCCCAGCATTTT.

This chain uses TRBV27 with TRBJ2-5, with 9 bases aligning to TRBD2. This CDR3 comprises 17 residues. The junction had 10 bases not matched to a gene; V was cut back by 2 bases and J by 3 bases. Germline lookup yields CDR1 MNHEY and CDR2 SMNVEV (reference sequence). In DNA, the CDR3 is TGTGCCAGCAGTTTAATTTTCGGGCTAGCGGGGAAAGAGACCCAGTACTTC. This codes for CASSLIFGLAGKETQYF.

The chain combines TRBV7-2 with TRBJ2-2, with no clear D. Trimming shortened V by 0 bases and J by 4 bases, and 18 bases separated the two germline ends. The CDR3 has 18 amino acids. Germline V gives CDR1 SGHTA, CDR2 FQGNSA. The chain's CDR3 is CASSLAVGRQLLTGELFF. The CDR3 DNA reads TGTGCCAGCAGCTTAGCGGTTGGGCGGCAGCTCCTCACCGGGGAGCTGTTTTTT.

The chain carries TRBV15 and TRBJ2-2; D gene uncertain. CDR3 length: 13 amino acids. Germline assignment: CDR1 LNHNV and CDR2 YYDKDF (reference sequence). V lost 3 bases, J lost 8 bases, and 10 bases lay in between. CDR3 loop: CATSRQRSGELFF. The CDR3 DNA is TGTGCCACCAGCAGGCAGCGATCGGGGGAGCTGTTTTTT.

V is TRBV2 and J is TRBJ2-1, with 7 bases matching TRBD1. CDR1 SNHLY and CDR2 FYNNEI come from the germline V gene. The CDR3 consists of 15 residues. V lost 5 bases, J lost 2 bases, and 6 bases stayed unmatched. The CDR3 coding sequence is TGTGCCAGCAGTCCTCAGGGGGATACCTACAATGAGCAGTTCTTC. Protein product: CASSPQGDTYNEQFF.

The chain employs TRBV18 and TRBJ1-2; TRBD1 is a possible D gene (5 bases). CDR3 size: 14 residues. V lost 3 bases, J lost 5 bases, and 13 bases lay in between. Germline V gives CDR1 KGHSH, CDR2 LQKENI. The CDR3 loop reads CASSPTGLMYGYTF. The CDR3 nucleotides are TGTGCCAGCTCACCGACGGGGCTGATGTATGGCTACACCTTC.

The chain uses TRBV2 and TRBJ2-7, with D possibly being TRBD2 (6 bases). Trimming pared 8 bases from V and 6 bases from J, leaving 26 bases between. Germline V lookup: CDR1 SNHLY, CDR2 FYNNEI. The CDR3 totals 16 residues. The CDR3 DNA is TGTGCCAGCGGAATGTCGGGGATGGCGGGGTTAGGCGAGCAGTACGTC. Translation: CASGMSGMAGLGEQYV.

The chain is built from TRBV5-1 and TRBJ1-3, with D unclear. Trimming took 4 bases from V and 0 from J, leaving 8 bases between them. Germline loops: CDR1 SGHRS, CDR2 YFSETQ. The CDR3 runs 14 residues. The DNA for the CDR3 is TGCGCCAGCAGCCCCGACACCTCTGGAAACACCATATATTTT. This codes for CASSPDTSGNTIYF.

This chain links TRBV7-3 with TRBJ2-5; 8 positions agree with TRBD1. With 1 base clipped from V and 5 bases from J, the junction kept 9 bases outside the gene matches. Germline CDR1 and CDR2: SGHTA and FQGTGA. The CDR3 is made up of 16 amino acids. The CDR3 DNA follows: TGTGCCAGCAGCTTAAACCCAGGGGGCTTAGGGGAGACCCAGTACTTC. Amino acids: CASSLNPGGLGETQYF.

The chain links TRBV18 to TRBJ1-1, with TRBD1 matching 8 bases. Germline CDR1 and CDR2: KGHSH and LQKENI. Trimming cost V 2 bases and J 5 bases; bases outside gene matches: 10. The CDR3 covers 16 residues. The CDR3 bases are TGTGCCAGCTCACCAAACCCGGGACAGGTGAGGACTGAAGCTTTCTTT. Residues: CASSPNPGQVRTEAFF.

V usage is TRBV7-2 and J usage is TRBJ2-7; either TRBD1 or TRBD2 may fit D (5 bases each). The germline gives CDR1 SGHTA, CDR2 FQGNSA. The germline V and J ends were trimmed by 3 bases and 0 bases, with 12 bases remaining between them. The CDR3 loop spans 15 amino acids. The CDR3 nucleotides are TGTGCCAGCAGCTTGAGGGGCGGAACCTCCTACGAGCAGTACTTC. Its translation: CASSLRGGTSYEQYF.

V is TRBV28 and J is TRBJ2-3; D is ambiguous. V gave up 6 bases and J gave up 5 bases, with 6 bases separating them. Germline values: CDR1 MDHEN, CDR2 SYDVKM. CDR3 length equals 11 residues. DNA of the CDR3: TGTGCCAGCAGATCGCAAGATACGCAGTATTTT. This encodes CASRSQDTQYF.

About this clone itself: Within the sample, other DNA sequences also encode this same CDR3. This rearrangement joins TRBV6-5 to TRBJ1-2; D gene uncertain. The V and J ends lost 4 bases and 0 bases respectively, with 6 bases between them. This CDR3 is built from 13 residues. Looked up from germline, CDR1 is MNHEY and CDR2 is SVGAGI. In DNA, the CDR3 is TGTGCCAGCAGTTCAGCTGCTAACTATGGCTACACCTTC. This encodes CASSSAANYGYTF.

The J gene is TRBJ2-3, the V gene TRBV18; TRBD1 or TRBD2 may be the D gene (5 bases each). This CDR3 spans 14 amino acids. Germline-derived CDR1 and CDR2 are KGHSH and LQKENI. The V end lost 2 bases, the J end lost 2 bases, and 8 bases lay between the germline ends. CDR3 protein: CASSPMGDTDTQYF. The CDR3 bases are TGTGCCAGCTCACCAATGGGGGACACAGATACGCAGTATTTT.

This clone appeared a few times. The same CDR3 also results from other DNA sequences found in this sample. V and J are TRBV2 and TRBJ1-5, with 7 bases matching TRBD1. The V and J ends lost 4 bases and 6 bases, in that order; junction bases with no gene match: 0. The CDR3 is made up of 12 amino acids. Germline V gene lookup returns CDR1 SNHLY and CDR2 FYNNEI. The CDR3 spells CASSGTGQPQHF. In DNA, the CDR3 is TGTGCCAGCAGTGGGACAGGTCAGCCCCAGCATTTT.

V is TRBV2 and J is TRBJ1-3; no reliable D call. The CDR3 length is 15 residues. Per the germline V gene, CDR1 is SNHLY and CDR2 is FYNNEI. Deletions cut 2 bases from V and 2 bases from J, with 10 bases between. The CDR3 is CASSESVGTGNTIYF. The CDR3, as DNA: TGTGCCAGCAGTGAAAGTGTGGGGACTGGAAACACCATATATTTT.

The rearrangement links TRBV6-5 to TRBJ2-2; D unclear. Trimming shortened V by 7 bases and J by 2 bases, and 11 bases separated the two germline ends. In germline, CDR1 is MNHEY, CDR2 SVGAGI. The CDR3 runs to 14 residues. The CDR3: CASISYINTGELFF. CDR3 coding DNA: TGTGCCAGCATCTCATATATCAACACCGGGGAGCTGTTTTTT.

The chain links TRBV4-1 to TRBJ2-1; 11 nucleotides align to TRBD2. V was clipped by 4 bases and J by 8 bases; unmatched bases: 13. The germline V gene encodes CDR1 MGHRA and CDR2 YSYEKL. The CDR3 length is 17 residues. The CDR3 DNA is TGCGCCAGCAGCCGTGGGGGACTAGCGGTCCTCGGGGATGAGCAGTTCTTC. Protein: CASSRGGLAVLGDEQFF.

CDR3 in DNA: TGCGCCAGCAGCACGACAGGGGATGGGGACATTCAGTACTTC. It codes for CASSTTGDGDIQYF. The rearrangement links TRBV5-1 to TRBJ2-4, with TRBD1 identical over 8 bases. The CDR3 is 14 amino acids. J gave up 8 bases and V 4 bases, and 8 bases lay outside the gene matches. Germline CDR1 and CDR2: SGHRS and YFSETQ.

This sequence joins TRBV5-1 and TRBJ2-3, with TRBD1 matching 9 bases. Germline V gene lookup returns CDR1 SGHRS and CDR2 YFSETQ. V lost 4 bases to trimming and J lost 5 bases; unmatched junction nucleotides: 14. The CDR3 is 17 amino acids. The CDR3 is CASSDTTGGGIKDTQYF. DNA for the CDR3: TGCGCCAGCAGCGACACTACAGGGGGCGGAATCAAAGATACGCAGTATTTT.

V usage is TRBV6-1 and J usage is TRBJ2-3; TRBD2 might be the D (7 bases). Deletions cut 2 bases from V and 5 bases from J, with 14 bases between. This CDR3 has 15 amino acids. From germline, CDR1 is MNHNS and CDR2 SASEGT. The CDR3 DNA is TGTGCCAGCAGTGAACTCGCGGGGGCTGAAGATACGCAGTATTTT. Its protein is CASSELAGAEDTQYF.

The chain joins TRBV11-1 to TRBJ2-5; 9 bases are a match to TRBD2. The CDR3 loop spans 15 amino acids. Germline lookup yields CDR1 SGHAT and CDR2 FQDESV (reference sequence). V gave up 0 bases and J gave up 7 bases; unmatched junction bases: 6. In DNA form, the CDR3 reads TGTGCCAGCAGCTTAGCGAGAGCGGGGGGACGGACCCAGTACTTC. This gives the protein CASSLARAGGRTQYF.